This T cell receptor (beta chain) stems from a study of OX40 agonist ivuxolimab in advanced cancers. Study in general: The diagnoses of dose-escalation patients were hepatocellular carcinoma, melanoma, renal cell or head and neck cancer.

The repertoire was sequenced with immunoSEQ multiplex PCR; TCRdb's copy has only in-frame clones and lacks some. Of tens of thousands of clones listed, 80% are singletons. V lost 5 bases and J lost 4; bases outside the gene matches: 8. This CDR3 comprises 15 residues. CDR1 and CDR2 from the germline V gene are SGHTA and FQGNSA. The chain links TRBV7-2 to TRBJ1-2, with TRBD1 matching over 9 bases. The sequence came from an adult with an advanced solid tumor such as melanoma, head and neck, liver or kidney cancer. The sequences come from CD4+ or CD8+ T cells sorted from blood, collected in a trial of the OX40 agonist ivuxolimab. The CDR3 loop is CASSLTGTGRYGYTF. DNA for the CDR3: TGTGCCAGCAGCCTGACCGGGACAGGGCGCTATGGCTACACCTTC.